The rows below give T cell receptor beta chains drawn from one sample of a study of T-cell memory formation after mild COVID-19. TCRdb reprocessed the 5' RACE reads with MiXCR, giving one entry per CDR3 protein. The sample lists hundreds of thousands of distinct CDR3 sequences, roughly 8.2% occurring once. Sequenced input: PBMCs or a T cell subset sorted from them (not recorded which). The source of these receptors is a young man who had mild COVID-19 (a few samples of this study predate the infection). Cell type and time point are not known. CDR3s include the opening cysteine and the closing phenylalanine or tryptophan. The order of the fields is V gene, J gene, clone size, D gene, CDR3 protein, CDR3 DNA. The D gene is left open where the match is weak. Not every row has a clone size; where given, it reads once, few, many or a size class.

v_gene: TRBV6-5
j_gene: TRBJ2-1
abundance: few
d_gene: TRBD1
CDR3aa: CASSYAMTGGKDYNEQFF
CDR3nt: TGTGCCAGCAGTTACGCAATGACAGGGGGGAAAGACTACAATGAGCAGTTCTTC

v_gene: TRBV5-4
j_gene: TRBJ2-1
abundance: many
d_gene: TRBD2
CDR3aa: CASRAGGRGNEQFF
CDR3nt: TGTGCCAGCAGAGCGGGGGGGCGGGGGAATGAGCAGTTCTTC

v_gene: TRBV7-2
j_gene: TRBJ1-1
abundance: many
d_gene: -
CDR3aa: CASSPGRLNTEAFF
CDR3nt: TGTGCCAGCAGCCCGGGACGGCTGAACACTGAAGCTTTCTTT

v_gene: TRBV7-2
j_gene: TRBJ1-3
abundance: few
d_gene: -
CDR3aa: CASSLTLGRSYSGNTIYF
CDR3nt: TGTGCCAGCAGCTTAACCCTAGGGAGGAGCTACTCTGGAAACACCATATATTTT

v_gene: TRBV7-3
j_gene: TRBJ2-1
abundance: many
d_gene: TRBD1
CDR3aa: CASSLGTGGNNEQFF
CDR3nt: TGTGCCAGCAGCCTAGGGACAGGGGGCAACAATGAGCAGTTCTTC

v_gene: TRBV12-3/TRBV12-4
j_gene: TRBJ1-5
abundance: many
d_gene: -
CDR3aa: CASSLDGRVSNQPQHF
CDR3nt: TGTGCCAGCAGTTTAGACGGCAGGGTTAGCAATCAGCCCCAGCATTTT

v_gene: TRBV14
j_gene: TRBJ2-1
abundance: few
d_gene: -
CDR3aa: CASSQEFPRRGYNEQFF
CDR3nt: TGTGCCAGCAGCCAAGAATTCCCGCGGCGAGGTTACAATGAGCAGTTCTTC

v_gene: TRBV20-1
j_gene: TRBJ1-4
abundance: -
d_gene: -
CDR3aa: CSAPPGGGIEKLFF
CDR3nt: TGCAGTGCGCCCCCGGGCGGAGGGATTGAAAAACTGTTTTTT

v_gene: TRBV6-5
j_gene: TRBJ2-3
abundance: few
d_gene: -
CDR3aa: CASAVPHTDTQYF
CDR3nt: TGTGCCAGCGCAGTTCCCCACACAGATACGCAGTATTTT

v_gene: TRBV7-2
j_gene: TRBJ2-3
abundance: -
d_gene: -
CDR3aa: CASSRLGGAVTDTQYF
CDR3nt: TGTGCCAGCAGCCGCCTAGGGGGGGCTGTCACAGATACGCAGTATTTT

v_gene: TRBV20-1
j_gene: TRBJ2-2
abundance: few
d_gene: TRBD2
CDR3aa: CSARASGGTGELFF
CDR3nt: TGCAGTGCTAGAGCCAGCGGGGGGACCGGGGAGCTGTTTTTT

v_gene: TRBV5-5
j_gene: TRBJ2-1
abundance: -
d_gene: -
CDR3aa: CASSRLVNEQFF
CDR3nt: TGTGCCAGCAGCCGACTAGTCAATGAGCAGTTCTTC

v_gene: TRBV20-1
j_gene: TRBJ2-1
abundance: many
d_gene: -
CDR3aa: CSATPGEEQFF
CDR3nt: TGCAGTGCTACCCCGGGGGAAGAGCAGTTCTTC

v_gene: TRBV10-3
j_gene: TRBJ2-2
abundance: many
d_gene: -
CDR3aa: CAISGGNTGELFF
CDR3nt: TGTGCCATCAGTGGCGGGAACACCGGGGAGCTGTTTTTT

v_gene: TRBV3-1
j_gene: TRBJ2-1
abundance: -
d_gene: -
CDR3aa: CASSQGTVFYNEQFF
CDR3nt: TGTGCCAGCAGCCAAGGGACAGTATTTTACAATGAGCAGTTCTTC

v_gene: TRBV7-2
j_gene: TRBJ2-7
abundance: -
d_gene: -
CDR3aa: CASSSYQRSLSSYEQYF
CDR3nt: TGTGCCAGCAGCTCTTACCAGCGGTCACTAAGCTCCTACGAGCAGTACTTC

v_gene: TRBV7-9
j_gene: TRBJ1-1
abundance: -
d_gene: -
CDR3aa: CASRFLWDTEAFF
CDR3nt: TGTGCCAGCAGGTTTCTCTGGGACACTGAAGCTTTCTTT

v_gene: TRBV20-1
j_gene: TRBJ2-1
abundance: -
d_gene: -
CDR3aa: CSARAFGGGSYNEQFF
CDR3nt: TGCAGTGCTAGAGCCTTCGGCGGCGGCTCCTACAATGAGCAGTTCTTC

v_gene: TRBV7-2
j_gene: TRBJ2-3
abundance: many
d_gene: -
CDR3aa: CASSLQLLGGLTDTQYF
CDR3nt: TGTGCCAGCAGCCTGCAGCTTTTGGGCGGTCTCACAGATACGCAGTATTTT

v_gene: TRBV5-1
j_gene: TRBJ2-3
abundance: -
d_gene: TRBD2
CDR3aa: CASSFEGLAGTDTQYF
CDR3nt: TGCGCCAGCAGCTTCGAAGGACTAGCGGGCACAGATACGCAGTATTTT

v_gene: TRBV11-2
j_gene: TRBJ1-1
abundance: -
d_gene: -
CDR3aa: CASSLDPLGAFF
CDR3nt: TGTGCCAGCAGCTTAGATCCCTTGGGGGCTTTCTTT

v_gene: TRBV5-1
j_gene: TRBJ1-1
abundance: -
d_gene: TRBD1
CDR3aa: CASSLIGGNTEAFF
CDR3nt: TGCGCCAGCAGCTTGATAGGGGGCAACACTGAAGCTTTCTTT

v_gene: TRBV9
j_gene: TRBJ1-6
abundance: -
d_gene: -
CDR3aa: CASSQWGSPLHF
CDR3nt: TGTGCCAGCAGCCAGTGGGGTTCACCCCTCCACTTT

v_gene: TRBV6-2/TRBV6-3
j_gene: TRBJ2-1
abundance: -
d_gene: -
CDR3aa: CASSYSKGFQTSEQFF
CDR3nt: TGTGCCAGCAGTTACTCGAAGGGCTTCCAGACATCTGAGCAGTTCTTC

v_gene: TRBV2
j_gene: TRBJ2-7
abundance: few
d_gene: -
CDR3aa: CASSEGAVYEQYF
CDR3nt: TGTGCCAGCAGTGAAGGGGCGGTCTACGAGCAGTACTTC

v_gene: TRBV5-1
j_gene: TRBJ1-6
abundance: few
d_gene: -
CDR3aa: CASSLAGVWNSPLHF
CDR3nt: TGCGCCAGCAGCTTGGCCGGGGTCTGGAATTCACCCCTCCACTTT

v_gene: TRBV4-2
j_gene: TRBJ1-2
abundance: few
d_gene: -
CDR3aa: CASSQDRRGPANYGYTF
CDR3nt: TGTGCCAGCAGCCAAGATAGGAGGGGACCAGCTAACTATGGCTACACCTTC

v_gene: TRBV7-2
j_gene: TRBJ2-5
abundance: -
d_gene: -
CDR3aa: CASSLRYEETQYF
CDR3nt: TGTGCCAGCAGCTTACGTTACGAAGAGACCCAGTACTTC

v_gene: TRBV19
j_gene: TRBJ2-3
abundance: -
d_gene: -
CDR3aa: CASSSGTPRYF
CDR3nt: TGTGCCAGTAGCTCCGGGACTCCACGGTATTTT

v_gene: TRBV18
j_gene: TRBJ2-1
abundance: few
d_gene: -
CDR3aa: CASSLFGVVSYNEQFF
CDR3nt: TGTGCCAGCTCCCTATTCGGGGTGGTGTCCTACAATGAGCAGTTCTTC

v_gene: TRBV5-4
j_gene: TRBJ1-1
abundance: -
d_gene: TRBD1
CDR3aa: CASKPGQGTIAEAFF
CDR3nt: TGTGCCAGCAAACCGGGACAGGGGACAATTGCTGAAGCTTTCTTT

v_gene: TRBV4-1
j_gene: TRBJ2-7
abundance: few
d_gene: -
CDR3aa: CASSQEWGYEQYF
CDR3nt: TGCGCCAGCAGCCAGGAGTGGGGCTACGAGCAGTACTTC